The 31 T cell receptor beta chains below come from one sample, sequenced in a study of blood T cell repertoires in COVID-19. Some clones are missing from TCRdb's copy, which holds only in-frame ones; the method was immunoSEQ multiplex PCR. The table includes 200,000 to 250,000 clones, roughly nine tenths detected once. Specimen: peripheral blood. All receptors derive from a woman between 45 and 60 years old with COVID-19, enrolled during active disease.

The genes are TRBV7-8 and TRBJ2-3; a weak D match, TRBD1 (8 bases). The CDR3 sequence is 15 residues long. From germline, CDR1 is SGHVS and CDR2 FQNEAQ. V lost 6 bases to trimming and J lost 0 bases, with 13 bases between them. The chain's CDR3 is CASSLQGGSTDTQYF. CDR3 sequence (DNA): TGTGCCAGCAGTCTACAGGGGGGGAGCACAGATACGCAGTATTTT.

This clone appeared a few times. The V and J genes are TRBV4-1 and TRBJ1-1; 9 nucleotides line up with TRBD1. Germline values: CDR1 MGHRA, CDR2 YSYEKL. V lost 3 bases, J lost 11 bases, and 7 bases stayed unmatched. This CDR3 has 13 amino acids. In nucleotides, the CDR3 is TGCGCCAGCAGCCACCCCGGACAGGGGCGGGCTTTCTTT. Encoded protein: CASSHPGQGRAFF.

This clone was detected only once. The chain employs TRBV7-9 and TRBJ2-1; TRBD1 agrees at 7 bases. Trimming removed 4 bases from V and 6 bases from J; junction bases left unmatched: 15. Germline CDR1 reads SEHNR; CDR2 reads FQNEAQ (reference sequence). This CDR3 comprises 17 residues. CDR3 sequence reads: CASSSWYRGRQVNEQFF. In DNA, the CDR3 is TGTGCCAGCAGCTCGTGGTACAGGGGTAGACAGGTCAATGAGCAGTTCTTC.

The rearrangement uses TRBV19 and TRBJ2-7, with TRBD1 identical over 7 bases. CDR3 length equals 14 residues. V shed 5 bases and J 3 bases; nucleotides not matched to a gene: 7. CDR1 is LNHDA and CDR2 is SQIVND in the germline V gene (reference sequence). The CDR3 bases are TGTGCCAGTAGTTCCCATTGGGACAGCTACGAGCAGTACTTC. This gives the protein CASSSHWDSYEQYF.

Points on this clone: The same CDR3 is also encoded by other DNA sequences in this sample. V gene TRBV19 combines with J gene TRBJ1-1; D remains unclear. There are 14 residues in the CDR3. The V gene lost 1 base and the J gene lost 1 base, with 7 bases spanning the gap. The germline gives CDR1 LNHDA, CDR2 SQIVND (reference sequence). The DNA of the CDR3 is TGTGCCAGTAGTATAGGGACTGAGAACACTGAAGCTTTCTTT. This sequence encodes CASSIGTENTEAFF.

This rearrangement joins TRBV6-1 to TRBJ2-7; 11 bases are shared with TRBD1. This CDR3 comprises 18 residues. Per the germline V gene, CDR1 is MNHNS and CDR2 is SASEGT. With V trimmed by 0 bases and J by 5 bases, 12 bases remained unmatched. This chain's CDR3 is CASSEAGTGGPLGDEQYV. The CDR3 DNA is TGTGCCAGCAGTGAAGCTGGGACAGGGGGTCCCCTAGGAGACGAGCAGTACGTC.

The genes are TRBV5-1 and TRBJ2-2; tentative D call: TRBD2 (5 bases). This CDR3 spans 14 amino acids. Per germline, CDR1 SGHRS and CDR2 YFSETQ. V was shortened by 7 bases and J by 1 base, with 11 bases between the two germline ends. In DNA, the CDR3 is TGCGCCAGCCAACTACGGGGGAACACCGGGGAGCTGTTTTTT. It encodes CASQLRGNTGELFF.

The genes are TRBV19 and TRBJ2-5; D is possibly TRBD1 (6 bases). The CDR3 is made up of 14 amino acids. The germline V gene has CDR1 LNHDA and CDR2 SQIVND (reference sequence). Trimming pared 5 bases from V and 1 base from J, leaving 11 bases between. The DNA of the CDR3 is TGTGCCAGTAGTCCACTGGGGGCCCAAGAGACCCAGTACTTC. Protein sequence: CASSPLGAQETQYF. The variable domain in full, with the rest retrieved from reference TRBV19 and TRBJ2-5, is DGGITQSPKYLFRKEGQNVTLSCEQNLNHDAMYWYRQDPGQGLRLIYYSQIVNDFQKGDIAEGYSVSREKKESFPLTVTSAQKNPTAFYLCASSPLGAQETQYFGPGTRLLVL.

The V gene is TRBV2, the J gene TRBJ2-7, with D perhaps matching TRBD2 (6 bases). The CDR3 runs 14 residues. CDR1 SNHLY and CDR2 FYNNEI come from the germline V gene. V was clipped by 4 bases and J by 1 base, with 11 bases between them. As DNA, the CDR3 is TGTGCCAGCAGTGCGGGACTTCCATCCTACGAGCAGTACTTC. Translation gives CASSAGLPSYEQYF.

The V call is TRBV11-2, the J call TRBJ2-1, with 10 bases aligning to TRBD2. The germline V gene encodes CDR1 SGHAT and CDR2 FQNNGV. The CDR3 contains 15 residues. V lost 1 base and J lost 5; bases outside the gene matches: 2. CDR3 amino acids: CASSLGLAGDNEQFF. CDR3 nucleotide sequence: TGTGCCAGCAGCTTAGGGCTAGCGGGGGACAATGAGCAGTTCTTC.

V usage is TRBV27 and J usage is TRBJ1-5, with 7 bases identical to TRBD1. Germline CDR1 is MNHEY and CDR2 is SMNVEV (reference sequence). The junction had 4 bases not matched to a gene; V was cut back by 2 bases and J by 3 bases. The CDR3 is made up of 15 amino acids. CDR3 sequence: CASSLVQGDNQPQHF. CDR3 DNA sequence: TGTGCCAGCAGTTTAGTTCAGGGGGACAATCAGCCCCAGCATTTT.

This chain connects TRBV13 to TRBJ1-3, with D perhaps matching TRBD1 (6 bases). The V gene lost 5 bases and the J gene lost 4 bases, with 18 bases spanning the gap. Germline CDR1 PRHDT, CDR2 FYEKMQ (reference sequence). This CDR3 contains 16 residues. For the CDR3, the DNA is TGTGCCAGCAGCCACTATGGGGGACAATGGGGAAACACCATATATTTT. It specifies CASSHYGGQWGNTIYF.

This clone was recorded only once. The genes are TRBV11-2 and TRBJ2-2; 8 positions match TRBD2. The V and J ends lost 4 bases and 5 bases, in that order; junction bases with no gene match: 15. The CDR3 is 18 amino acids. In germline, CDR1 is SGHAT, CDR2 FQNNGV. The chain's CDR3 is CASSSRTSSGPPTGELFF. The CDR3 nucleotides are TGTGCCAGCAGCTCGAGGACTAGCTCTGGCCCCCCGACCGGGGAGCTGTTTTTT.

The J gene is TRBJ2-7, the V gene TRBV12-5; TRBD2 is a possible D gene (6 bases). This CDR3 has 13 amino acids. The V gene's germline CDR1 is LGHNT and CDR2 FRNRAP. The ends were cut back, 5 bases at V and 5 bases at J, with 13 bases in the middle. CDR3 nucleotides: TGTGCTAGTGGTCCTCTTGGAGGGCACGAGCAGTACTTC. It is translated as CASGPLGGHEQYF.

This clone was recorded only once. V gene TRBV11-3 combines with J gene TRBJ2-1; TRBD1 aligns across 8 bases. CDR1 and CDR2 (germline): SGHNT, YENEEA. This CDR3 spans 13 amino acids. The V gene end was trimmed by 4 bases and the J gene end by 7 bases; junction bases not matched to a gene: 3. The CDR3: CASSSDRANEQFF. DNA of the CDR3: TGTGCCAGCAGCTCGGACAGGGCTAATGAGCAGTTCTTC.

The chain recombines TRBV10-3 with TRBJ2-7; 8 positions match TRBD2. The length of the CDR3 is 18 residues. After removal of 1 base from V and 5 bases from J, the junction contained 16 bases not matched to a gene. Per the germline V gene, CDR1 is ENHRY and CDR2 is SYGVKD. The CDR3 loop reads CAISEFDSGAAGRNEQYF. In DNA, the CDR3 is TGTGCCATCAGTGAGTTCGATAGCGGGGCCGCCGGCAGGAACGAGCAGTACTTC.

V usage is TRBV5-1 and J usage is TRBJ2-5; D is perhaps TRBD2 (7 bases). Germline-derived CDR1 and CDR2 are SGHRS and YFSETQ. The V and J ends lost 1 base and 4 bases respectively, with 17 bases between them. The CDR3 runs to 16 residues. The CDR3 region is CASSLSTRGPTETQYF. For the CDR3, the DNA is TGCGCCAGCAGCTTGTCTACGCGGGGGCCCACAGAGACCCAGTACTTC.

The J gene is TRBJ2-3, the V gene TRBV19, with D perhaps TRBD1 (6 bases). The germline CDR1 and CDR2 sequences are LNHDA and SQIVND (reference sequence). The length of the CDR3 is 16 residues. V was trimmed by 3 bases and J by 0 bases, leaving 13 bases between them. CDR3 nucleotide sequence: TGTGCCAGTAGTATTGGTCGGACAGTTAGCACAGATACGCAGTATTTT. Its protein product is CASSIGRTVSTDTQYF.

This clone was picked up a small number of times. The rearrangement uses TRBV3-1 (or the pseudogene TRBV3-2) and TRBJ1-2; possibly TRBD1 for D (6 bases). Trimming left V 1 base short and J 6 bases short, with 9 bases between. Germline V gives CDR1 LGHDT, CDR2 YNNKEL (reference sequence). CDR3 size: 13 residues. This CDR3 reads CASSQVQGDGYTF. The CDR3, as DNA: TGTGCCAGCAGCCAAGTACAGGGAGATGGCTACACCTTC.

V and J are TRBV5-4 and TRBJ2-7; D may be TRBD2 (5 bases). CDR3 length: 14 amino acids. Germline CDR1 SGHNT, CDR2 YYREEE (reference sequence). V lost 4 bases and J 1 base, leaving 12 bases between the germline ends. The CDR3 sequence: CASSQRTGSYEQYF. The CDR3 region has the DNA TGTGCCAGCAGCCAAAGGACTGGATCCTACGAGCAGTACTTC.

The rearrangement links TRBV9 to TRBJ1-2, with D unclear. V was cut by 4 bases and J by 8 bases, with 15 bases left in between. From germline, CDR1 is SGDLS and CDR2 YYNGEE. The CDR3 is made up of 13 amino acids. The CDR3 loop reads CASSSSGPRGYTF. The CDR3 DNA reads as TGTGCCAGCAGCTCTAGCGGGCCGCGGGGCTACACCTTC. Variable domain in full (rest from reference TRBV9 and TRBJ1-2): DSGVTQTPKHLITATGQRVTLRCSPRSGDLSVYWYQQSLDQGLQFLIQYYNGEERAKGNILERFSAQQFPDLHSELNLSSLELGDSALYFCASSSSGPRGYTFGSGTRLTVV.

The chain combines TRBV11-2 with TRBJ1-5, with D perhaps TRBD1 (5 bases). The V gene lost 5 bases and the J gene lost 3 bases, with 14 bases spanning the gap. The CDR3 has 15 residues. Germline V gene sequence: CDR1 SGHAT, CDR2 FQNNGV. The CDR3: CASSAQGQDNQPQHF. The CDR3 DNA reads TGTGCCAGCAGCGCCCAGGGTCAGGACAATCAGCCCCAGCATTTT.

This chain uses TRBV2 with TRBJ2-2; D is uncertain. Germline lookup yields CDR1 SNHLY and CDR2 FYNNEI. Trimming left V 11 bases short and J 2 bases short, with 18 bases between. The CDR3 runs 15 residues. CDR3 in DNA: TGTGCCGGCAAGCAATCGAGATCCAACACCGGGGAGCTGTTTTTT. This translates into CAGKQSRSNTGELFF.

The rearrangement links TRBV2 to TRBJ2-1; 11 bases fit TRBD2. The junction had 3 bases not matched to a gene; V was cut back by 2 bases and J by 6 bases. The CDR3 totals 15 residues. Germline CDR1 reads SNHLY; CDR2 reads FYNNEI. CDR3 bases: TGTGCCAGCAGTGAACTAGCGGGGGGTCTCAATGAGCAGTTCTTC. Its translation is CASSELAGGLNEQFF.

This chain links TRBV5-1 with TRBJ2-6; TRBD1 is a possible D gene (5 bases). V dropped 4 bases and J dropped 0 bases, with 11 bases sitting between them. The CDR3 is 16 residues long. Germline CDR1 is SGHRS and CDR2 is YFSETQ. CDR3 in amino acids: CASSQARVSGANVLTF. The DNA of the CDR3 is TGCGCCAGCAGCCAGGCCAGGGTCTCTGGGGCCAACGTCCTGACTTTC.

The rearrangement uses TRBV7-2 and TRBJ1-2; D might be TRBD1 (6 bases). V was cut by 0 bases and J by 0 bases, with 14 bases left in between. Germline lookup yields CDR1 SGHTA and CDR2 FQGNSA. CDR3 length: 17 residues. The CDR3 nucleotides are TGTGCCAGCAGCTTAGCGCATGGGGGGGCGGCTAACTATGGCTACACCTTC. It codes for CASSLAHGGAANYGYTF.

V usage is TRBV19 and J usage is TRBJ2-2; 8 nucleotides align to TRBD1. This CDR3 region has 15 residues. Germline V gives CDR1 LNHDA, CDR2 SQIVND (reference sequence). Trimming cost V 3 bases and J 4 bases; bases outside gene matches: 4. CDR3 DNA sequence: TGTGCCAGTAGTATCCGACAGGGGAGCACCGGGGAGCTGTTTTTT. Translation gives CASSIRQGSTGELFF. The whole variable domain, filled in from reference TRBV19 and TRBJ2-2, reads DGGITQSPKYLFRKEGQNVTLSCEQNLNHDAMYWYRQDPGQGLRLIYYSQIVNDFQKGDIAEGYSVSREKKESFPLTVTSAQKNPTAFYLCASSIRQGSTGELFFGEGSRLTVL.

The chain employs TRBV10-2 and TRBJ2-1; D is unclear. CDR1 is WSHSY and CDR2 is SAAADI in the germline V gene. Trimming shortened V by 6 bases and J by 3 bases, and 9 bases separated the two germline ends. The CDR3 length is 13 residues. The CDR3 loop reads CASSSPSYNEQFF. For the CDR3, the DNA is TGCGCCAGCAGCTCCCCCAGCTACAATGAGCAGTTCTTC.

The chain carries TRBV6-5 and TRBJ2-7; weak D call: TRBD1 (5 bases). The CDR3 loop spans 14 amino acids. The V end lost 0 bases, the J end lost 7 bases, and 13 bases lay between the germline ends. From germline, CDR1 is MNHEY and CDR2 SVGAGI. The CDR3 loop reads CASSYSTGAYEQYV. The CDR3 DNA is TGTGCCAGCAGTTACTCGACTGGGGCATATGAGCAGTACGTC.

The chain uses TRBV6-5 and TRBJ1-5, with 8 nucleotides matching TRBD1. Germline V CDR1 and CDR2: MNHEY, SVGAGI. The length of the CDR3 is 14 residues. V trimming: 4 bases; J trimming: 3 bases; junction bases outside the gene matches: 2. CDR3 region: CASSFRGPNQPQHF. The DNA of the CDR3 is TGTGCCAGCAGTTTCAGGGGGCCCAATCAGCCCCAGCATTTT.

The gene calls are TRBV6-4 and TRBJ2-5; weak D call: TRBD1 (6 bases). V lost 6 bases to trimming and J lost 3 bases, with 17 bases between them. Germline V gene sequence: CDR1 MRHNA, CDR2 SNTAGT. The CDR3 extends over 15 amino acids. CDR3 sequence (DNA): TGTGCCAGCAGACGAAGGGGGACGCCTGAAGAGACCCAGTACTTC. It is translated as CASRRRGTPEETQYF.